The clone carrying this T cell receptor beta chain occurred a few times. The same CDR3 arises from other DNA sequences in this sample as well. This sample stems from a study of beta chain features in type 1 diabetes. On the study more broadly: No patient-donor differences in age, gender, total cells or subset yield.

Trimming removed 1 base from V and 1 base from J, with 5 bases in between. Germline V gives CDR1 SGHDT, CDR2 YYEEEE. This CDR3 contains 13 residues. Each sorted population was over 98% pure. cDNA synthesis used the whole RNA isolate, giving expressed TCRB sequences. This table comes from immunoSEQ multiplex PCR, and its TCRdb copy is limited to in-frame clones, with some not included. The top ten clones hold 0.023% of a sample with some 900,000 clones, around a sixth of them seen once. The V call is TRBV5-6, the J call TRBJ1-1; D perhaps matches TRBD1 (5 bases). Sequencing used naive CD4+ T cells from blood. This clonotype was sampled from a woman aged 18 to 35 in good health. This CDR3 reads CASSLTGNTEAFF. The CDR3 bases are TGTGCCAGCAGCTTGACAGGGAACACTGAAGCTTTCTTT.